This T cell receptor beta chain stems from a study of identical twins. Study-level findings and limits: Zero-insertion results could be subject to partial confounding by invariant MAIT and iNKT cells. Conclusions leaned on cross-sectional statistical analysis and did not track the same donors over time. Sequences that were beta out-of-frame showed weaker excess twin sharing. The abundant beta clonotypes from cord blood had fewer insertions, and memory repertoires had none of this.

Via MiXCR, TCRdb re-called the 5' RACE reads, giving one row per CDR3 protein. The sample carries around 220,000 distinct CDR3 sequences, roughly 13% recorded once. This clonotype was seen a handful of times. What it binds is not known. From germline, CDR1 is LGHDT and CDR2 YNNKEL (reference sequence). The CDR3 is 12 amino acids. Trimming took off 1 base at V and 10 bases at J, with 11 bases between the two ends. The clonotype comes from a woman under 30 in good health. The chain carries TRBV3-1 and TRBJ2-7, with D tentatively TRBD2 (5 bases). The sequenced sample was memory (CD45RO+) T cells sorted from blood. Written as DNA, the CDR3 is TGTGCCAGCAGCCAAGGGGAGACCGCTCAGTACTTC. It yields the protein CASSQGETAQYF.